A single sample gave rise to the 31 T cell receptor beta chains below, sequenced in a study of T-cell memory formation after mild COVID-19. TCRdb analysed the 5' RACE reads with MiXCR anew, one entry per CDR3 protein. The sample carries 300,000 to 400,000 distinct CDR3 sequences, around 27% recorded once. The sequenced sample was PBMCs or a T cell subset sorted from them (not recorded which). These receptors were collected from an adult woman who had mild COVID-19 (a few samples of this study predate the infection). Cell type and time point are not known.

This chain uses TRBV5-5 with TRBJ2-3; 10 bases map to TRBD1. Germline loops: CDR1 SGHKS, CDR2 YYEKEE (reference sequence). The CDR3 extends over 13 amino acids. V shed 2 bases, J shed 9 bases, and the junction held 3 bases outside the gene matches. The CDR3 region is CASSLSDRGTQYF. The CDR3 DNA sequence: TGTGCCAGCAGCTTATCGGACAGGGGGACGCAGTATTTT. Drawing the rest from reference TRBV5-5 and TRBJ2-3, the complete variable domain is DAGVTQSPTHLIKTRGQQVTLRCSPISGHKSVSWYQQVLGQGPQFIFQYYEKEERGRGNFPDRFSARQFPNYSSELNVNALLLGDSALYLCASSLSDRGTQYFGPGTRLTVL.

The J gene is TRBJ1-2, the V gene TRBV6-6; the D is unclear. V lost 5 bases, J lost 7 bases, and 11 bases lay in between. From germline, CDR1 is MNHNY and CDR2 SVGAGI (reference sequence). This CDR3 spans 12 amino acids. CDR3 nucleotide sequence: TGTGCCAGCAGTACTATGGTTGGTGGCTACACCTTC. Its translation is CASSTMVGGYTF.

The genes are TRBV5-6 and TRBJ2-1; D not certain. Looked up from germline, CDR1 is SGHDT and CDR2 is YYEEEE. The CDR3 is 16 residues long. The V gene lost 4 bases and the J gene lost 9 bases, with 23 bases spanning the gap. In DNA, the CDR3 is TGTGCCAGCAGCACCCCCGTATGGCCCGGAGCCGCTGAGCAGTTCTTC. As protein: CASSTPVWPGAAEQFF.

In this sample, this clonotype turned up a few times. The chain combines TRBV20-1 with TRBJ1-2, with TRBD1 as a possible D gene (5 bases). From germline, CDR1 is DFQATT and CDR2 SNEGSKA (reference sequence). V shed 8 bases and J shed 5 bases, with 21 bases lying between them. This CDR3 is built from 14 residues. The chain's CDR3 is CSYTTPGTGYGYTF. The CDR3 DNA is TGCAGTTACACAACCCCCGGGACCGGTTATGGCTACACCTTC.

This clonotype came up a few times. This chain links TRBV10-3 with TRBJ1-5, with D perhaps matching TRBD1 (5 bases). This CDR3 region has 13 residues. Germline V gene sequence: CDR1 ENHRY, CDR2 SYGVKD. Trimming cost V 2 bases and J 9 bases, with 11 bases left between them. The CDR3 loop reads CAISEGTLRPQHF. The CDR3 nucleotides are TGTGCCATCAGTGAGGGGACGCTCCGGCCCCAGCATTTT.

This clonotype came up a few times. The rearrangement links TRBV29-1 to TRBJ2-2, with TRBD1 as a possible D gene (6 bases). Trimming removed 7 bases from V and 1 base from J, with 13 bases in between. The CDR3 consists of 14 residues. CDR1 is SQVTM and CDR2 is ANQGSEA in the germline V gene. The CDR3 DNA reads as TGCAGCGAGTCTCAGGGGCAGAACACCGGGGAGCTGTTTTTT. It is translated as CSESQGQNTGELFF.

The rearrangement uses TRBV11-2 and TRBJ1-4, with a weak D call TRBD1 (6 bases). The CDR3 extends over 14 amino acids. Trimming removed 5 bases from V and 7 bases from J, with 14 bases in between. CDR1 is SGHAT, CDR2 FQNNGV, per germline. The chain's CDR3 is CASSLTGISEKLFF. CDR3 in DNA: TGTGCCAGCAGCCTTACAGGGATTAGTGAAAAACTGTTTTTT. Complete variable domain (other parts from reference TRBV11-2 and TRBJ1-4): EAGVAQSPRYKIIEKRQSVAFWCNPISGHATLYWYQQILGQGPKLLIQFQNNGVVDDSQLPKDRFSAERLKGVDSTLKIQPAKLEDSAVYLCASSLTGISEKLFFGSGTQLSVL.

V usage is TRBV14 and J usage is TRBJ2-1; D uncertain. The CDR3 has 11 residues. V shed 2 bases and J shed 9 bases, with 5 bases lying between them. From germline, CDR1 is SGHDN and CDR2 FVKESK. CDR3 sequence: CASSQMTEQFF. The CDR3 bases are TGTGCCAGCAGCCAAATGACTGAGCAGTTCTTC.

This sequence joins TRBV7-2 and TRBJ1-1; D unresolved. The V end was cut by 5 bases, the J end by 1 base, with 14 bases between. CDR3 size: 15 residues. Germline V CDR1 and CDR2: SGHTA, FQGNSA. The CDR3 protein is CASSLDPFRNTEAFF. As DNA, the CDR3 is TGTGCCAGCAGCCTAGACCCCTTCAGGAACACTGAAGCTTTCTTT.

This clonotype has just a few counts. This chain uses TRBV4-3 with TRBJ2-2; 15 bases are a match to TRBD2. Germline CDR1 reads LGHNA; CDR2 reads YSLEER. The CDR3 totals 17 residues. Unmatched junction bases numbered 1, after V lost 1 base and J lost 4 bases. CDR3 bases: TGCGCCAGCAGCCAAGCGGGACTAGCGGGAGGCACCGGGGAGCTGTTTTTT. Amino acids: CASSQAGLAGGTGELFF.

The rearrangement joins TRBV7-8 to TRBJ2-5; D possibly matches TRBD1 or TRBD2 (6 bases each). Trimming left V 6 bases short and J 1 base short, with 15 bases between. Germline V gene data show CDR1 as SGHVS and CDR2 as FQNEAQ. This CDR3 comprises 15 residues. CDR3 in DNA: TGTGCCAGCAGACCTACGAGGGGGGTCCAAGAGACCCAGTACTTC. Protein product: CASRPTRGVQETQYF.

This clonotype was recorded a few times. J is TRBJ1-6 and V is TRBV6-5, with 7 bases aligning to TRBD1. V dropped 4 bases and J dropped 9; count of bases not matched to a gene: 6. The CDR3 loop spans 14 amino acids. The germline CDR1 and CDR2 sequences are MNHEY and SVGAGI. The CDR3 region is CASSLTGEGSPLHF. The CDR3 bases are TGTGCCAGCAGTTTAACAGGGGAGGGTTCACCCCTCCACTTT.

This clonotype was seen only a few times. The chain links TRBV7-6 to TRBJ2-7, with a possible D match to TRBD1 (5 bases). Between the trimmed V and J ends, which lost 6 bases and 5 bases, there was a span of 23 bases. The CDR3 covers 16 residues. Looked up from germline, CDR1 is SGHVS and CDR2 is FNYEAQ. CDR3 nucleotides: TGTGCCAGCAGTCGCCATCTTGGGGCCCTCGCTAACGAGCAGTACTTC. This sequence encodes CASSRHLGALANEQYF. The variable domain in full, completed from reference TRBV7-6 and TRBJ2-7, reads GAGVSQSPRYKVTKRGQDVALRCDPISGHVSLYWYRQALGQGPEFLTYFNYEAQQDKSGLPNDRFSAERPEGSISTLTIQRTEQRDSAMYRCASSRHLGALANEQYFGPGTRLTVT.

The genes are TRBV10-3 and TRBJ2-1; D is ambiguous. Trimming removed 2 bases at V and 6 bases at J, with 8 bases between. The CDR3 contains 13 residues. Germline CDR1 and CDR2: ENHRY and SYGVKD. In DNA form, the CDR3 reads TGTGCCATCAGTGAGATCCTGAGCAATGAGCAGTTCTTC. This sequence encodes CAISEILSNEQFF.

This clonotype was counted a few times. The chain combines TRBV5-1 with TRBJ2-3, with 9 bases lining up with TRBD2. Germline V gives CDR1 SGHRS, CDR2 YFSETQ. After removal of 4 bases from V and 2 bases from J, the junction contained 8 bases not matched to a gene. The CDR3 runs to 16 residues. The CDR3 loop reads CASSMTVAGATDTQYF. DNA for the CDR3: TGCGCCAGCAGCATGACCGTAGCGGGGGCCACAGATACGCAGTATTTT.

The chain uses TRBV9 and TRBJ1-4; 10 positions agree with TRBD1. Germline CDR1 and CDR2: SGDLS and YYNGEE. Trimming removed 4 bases from V and 9 bases from J; junction bases left unmatched: 6. The CDR3 sequence is 14 residues long. Here the CDR3 DNA reads TGTGCCAGCAGCTCGGGAGACAGGGGGCAAAAACTGTTTTTT. Protein: CASSSGDRGQKLFF. The whole variable domain, filled in from reference TRBV9 and TRBJ1-4, reads DSGVTQTPKHLITATGQRVTLRCSPRSGDLSVYWYQQSLDQGLQFLIQYYNGEERAKGNILERFSAQQFPDLHSELNLSSLELGDSALYFCASSSGDRGQKLFFGSGTQLSVL.

This clonotype was detected a few times. The chain is built from TRBV5-1 and TRBJ2-5, with D unresolved. The CDR3 spans 12 residues. The V end was cut by 4 bases, the J end by 5 bases, with 9 bases between. Germline V lookup: CDR1 SGHRS, CDR2 YFSETQ. The CDR3 is CASSRVRETQYF. CDR3 sequence (DNA): TGCGCCAGCAGCCGAGTGAGGGAGACCCAGTACTTC.

This chain joins TRBV5-1 and TRBJ2-1, with 8 bases that match TRBD2. The CDR3 is made up of 20 amino acids. Trimming cost V 1 base and J 1 base; bases outside gene matches: 16. In germline, CDR1 is SGHRS, CDR2 YFSETQ. CDR3 in amino acids: CASSLHIERELSSSYNEQFF. CDR3 sequence (DNA): TGCGCCAGCAGCTTGCACATCGAGCGGGAGTTATCTAGTTCCTACAATGAGCAGTTCTTC.

This clonotype came up a few times. The V call is TRBV4-3, the J call TRBJ2-7, with D possibly matching TRBD2 (5 bases). CDR1 is LGHNA and CDR2 is YSLEER in the germline V gene. Trimming stripped 1 base from V and 3 bases from J, with 10 bases between. The CDR3 totals 14 residues. This CDR3 reads CASSQGRLNYEQYF. CDR3 in DNA: TGCGCCAGCAGCCAAGGGAGGTTGAACTACGAGCAGTACTTC.

The chain uses TRBV3-1 and TRBJ2-1, with a weak D call TRBD1 (6 bases). Germline V gives CDR1 LGHDT, CDR2 YNNKEL (reference sequence). V was clipped by 1 base and J by 5 bases, with 15 bases between them. This CDR3 has 16 amino acids. CDR3 bases: TGTGCCAGCAGCCAAGTGATGTGGGGGCACAACAATGAGCAGTTCTTC. It is translated as CASSQVMWGHNNEQFF.

The rearrangement joins TRBV27 to TRBJ2-7; D perhaps matches TRBD2 (5 bases). The CDR3 covers 16 residues. The V and J ends lost 5 bases and 4 bases respectively, with 21 bases between them. The V gene's germline CDR1 is MNHEY and CDR2 SMNVEV (reference sequence). CDR3 coding DNA: TGTGCCAGCAGTACCACCGAGGGTTCCTTGGGATACGAGCAGTACTTC. Translating it yields CASSTTEGSLGYEQYF.

This clonotype turned up a few times. The V call is TRBV7-9, the J call TRBJ2-1; TRBD2 agrees at 7 bases. With 4 bases clipped from V and 9 bases from J, the junction kept 6 bases outside the gene matches. The CDR3 is 13 residues long. Germline V gives CDR1 SEHNR, CDR2 FQNEAQ (reference sequence). CDR3: CASSWGGVGEQFF. CDR3 DNA: TGTGCCAGCAGCTGGGGGGGGGTCGGTGAGCAGTTCTTC.

Only a few counts were recorded for this clonotype. This chain joins TRBV24-1 and TRBJ2-3; D is unresolved. Germline lookup yields CDR1 KGHDR and CDR2 SFDVKD. Trimming left V 6 bases short and J 5 bases short, with 5 bases between. This CDR3 is built from 11 residues. This CDR3 is CATSQGDTQYF. CDR3 DNA sequence: TGTGCCACCAGTCAAGGAGATACGCAGTATTTT.

With regard to this clonotype: Sequence at one end of the junction differs from germline and may be a read error. The gene calls are TRBV7-3 and TRBJ2-7; maybe TRBD1 (5 bases). Germline values: CDR1 SGHTA, CDR2 FQGTGA. There are 15 residues in the CDR3. The DNA for the CDR3 is TGTGCCAGCAGCCCACAAGGGGCCGTCCACTCCCCCATGAGCTTC. It specifies CASSPQGAVHSPMSF.

The rearrangement joins TRBV6-5 to TRBJ1-2; 9 bases are a match to TRBD1. The germline gives CDR1 MNHEY, CDR2 SVGAGI. The CDR3 runs 15 residues. Trimming cost V 0 bases and J 7 bases; bases outside gene matches: 6. The CDR3 protein is CASSYSNRGQAGYTF. The CDR3 region has the DNA TGTGCCAGCAGTTACTCGAACAGGGGGCAGGCTGGCTACACCTTC.

This chain connects TRBV12-3 or TRBV12-4 to TRBJ2-1, with 8 bases matching TRBD1. The CDR3 is 15 amino acids. V shed 5 bases, J shed 4 bases, and the junction held 7 bases outside the gene matches. CDR3 nucleotides: TGTGCCAGCAGTGTTGACAGGGGCACGTACAATGAGCAGTTCTTC. This translates into CASSVDRGTYNEQFF.

This chain joins TRBV3-1 and TRBJ2-7, with D tentatively TRBD2 (6 bases). The CDR3 contains 15 residues. Trimming cost V 2 bases and J 0 bases, with 11 bases left between them. The germline V gene encodes CDR1 LGHDT and CDR2 YNNKEL (reference sequence). The CDR3 coding sequence is TGTGCCAGCAGCCAACTCCCGGGAGACTCCTACGAGCAGTACTTC. Protein product: CASSQLPGDSYEQYF.

This chain joins TRBV7-8 and TRBJ2-7; D gene uncertain. V was pared by 0 bases and J by 1 base, with 10 bases between. Germline V gives CDR1 SGHVS, CDR2 FQNEAQ. CDR3 length: 15 residues. This CDR3 reads CASSLAKGVSYEQYF. The CDR3 DNA reads as TGTGCCAGCAGCTTAGCGAAGGGTGTATCCTACGAGCAGTACTTC. Full variable domain (remainder filled in from reference TRBV7-8 and TRBJ2-7): GAGVSQSPRYKVAKRGQDVALRCDPISGHVSLFWYQQALGQGPEFLTYFQNEAQLDKSGLPSDRFFAERPEGSVSTLKIQRTQQEDSAVYLCASSLAKGVSYEQYFGPGTRLTVT.

This clonotype has just a few counts. V gene TRBV7-2 combines with J gene TRBJ1-1; no clear D gene. V was shortened by 1 base and J by 1 base, with 13 bases between the two germline ends. The CDR3 extends over 16 amino acids. Germline V CDR1 and CDR2: SGHTA, FQGNSA. The CDR3 DNA sequence: TGTGCCAGCAGCTTAGGAAGGAACAGTTCGAACACTGAAGCTTTCTTT. It translates to CASSLGRNSSNTEAFF.

The CDR3 DNA follows: TGTGCCAGCAGTCCCCATCGGGCAGGGTCTGGCTACACCTTC. Encoded protein: CASSPHRAGSGYTF. The J gene is TRBJ1-2, the V gene TRBV12-3 or TRBV12-4; D is possibly TRBD1 (5 bases). Deletions cut 5 bases from V and 7 bases from J, with 17 bases between. The CDR3 is 14 residues long.

The V call is TRBV3-1, the J call TRBJ1-2; 9 bases fit TRBD1. CDR3 length equals 16 residues. The V gene end was trimmed by 3 bases and the J gene end by 4 bases; junction bases not matched to a gene: 9. CDR1 and CDR2 from the germline V gene are LGHDT and YNNKEL (reference sequence). This chain's CDR3 is CASSHSPGQGTYGYTF. In DNA form, the CDR3 reads TGTGCCAGCAGCCACTCTCCAGGACAGGGGACCTATGGCTACACCTTC.